This T cell receptor (beta chain) comes out of a study of blood T cell repertoires in COVID-19 (dated by TCRdb to about 2020). At the level of the whole study: Recovered participants in ImmuneRACE Cohort 3 were defined as having two consecutive negative NP/OP PCR tests, clearance from a healthcare professional, or resolution of symptoms. HLA class I and class II types, where available, came from metadata supplied by the sample provider rather than from assay-based typing. Samples came from the ongoing ImmuneRACE study (first 160 participants) plus 1,254 subjects from 6 global collaborators. A de-identified subject ID, COVID-19 status, age in years and sex were almost always included in the sample metadata. The material from the prospective study consisted of cDNA or gDNA derived from T cells, B-cell-depleted T cells, or PBMCs. The repertoires were released in a freely available public database intended as a resource for research on the immune response to SARS-CoV-2. Collaborator samples came from the United States, Italy and Spain and covered acute and convalescent phases of COVID-19. Deeply sampled blood TCRbeta repertoires from subjects exposed to, actively infected with, or recovered from COVID-19 were included in the dataset. Findings and caveats that apply to the study as a whole: The quantity of clinical and demographic metadata differed by source and by participant and was supplied without curation.

As for this clone: Which antigen it targets is not known. Per-nucleotide qualities are absent, and no much larger clonotype sits a single base away.

The CDR1 and CDR2 encoded by the germline V gene are MDHEN and SYDVKM. Clipping removes 5 bases from V and 7 bases from J, with 9 as the unmatched junction base count. Taken from cysteine to phenylalanine, the CDR3 has 15 residues. CDR3 DNA only is kept here, 45 bases in frame from base 1. Participants in the prospective study were enrolled through a virtual design, were aged roughly 18 to 100 years, and lived in roughly 25 United States geographic areas. In the prospective study, cohorts were assigned on the basis of participant-reported clinical history obtained from a screening survey and a study questionnaire. Each participant in the prospective study had whole blood, serum and a nasopharyngeal or oropharyngeal swab collected by mobile phlebotomists. Additional blood draws and questionnaires over a 2-month period could optionally be provided by prospective study participants. Prospective study blood samples were shipped either frozen or at room temperature before DNA extraction.

The immunoSEQ Assay, a bias-controlled multiplex PCR, was used to amplify TCRbeta CDR3 regions from genomic DNA. Turning to the authors' computational methods: The number of nucleated cells in each sample was estimated by amplification of reference gene primers within the assay. Sequence reads were collapsed and filtered to measure the absolute abundance of every unique TCRbeta CDR3 rearrangement. For each sample, productive Simpson clonality was calculated as the square root of Simpson's diversity index over productive rearrangements. In its TCRdb copy, this immuneACCESS table keeps in-frame sequences only and misses some clones. Where compared with another copy, unresolved V genes explain less than half of these, and the others have no known cause. That table supplies the V and J calls and clone size; D and trimming were determined from the DNA. This sample lists about 170,000 clones; approximately 79% were detected once. Around a fifth of the sample is in the top ten clones.

The receptor was derived from a woman aged 70-85 years in a cohort exposed to, infected with or recovered from COVID-19 (not recorded which). Sequenced sample: PBMCs or T cells enriched from blood (not recorded which). The chain employs TRBV28 and TRBJ2-1, with 9 middle bases fitting TRBD2. The CDR3 protein is CASSRGGEERNEQFF. The DNA is TGTGCCAGCAGTCGCGGGGGGGAGGAGCGGAATGAGCAGTTCTTC.